Listed here is a single T cell receptor (beta chain). The antigen remains unidentified. The source of the sample is a study of cytomegalovirus exposure and HLA in healthy donors. Study observations and caveats: In a later analysis, TCR beta V- and J-gene trimming showed a link to a missense DCLRE1C variant.

J was trimmed by 5 bases and V by 0 bases; bases with no gene match: 7. The V gene's germline CDR1 is SGDLS and CDR2 YYNGEE. The CDR3 totals 15 residues. Primers included in the PCR were 60 Vbeta and 13 Jbeta primers. Libraries were prepared by immunoSEQ multiplex PCR; TCRdb keeps only in-frame clonotypes and omits some of them. This sample has 100,000 to 150,000 clones, with around four fifths found just once. The TCR was taken from a man between 40 and 49 years old in good health and CMV-seronegative. The chain links TRBV9 to TRBJ2-5, with 7 bases fitting TRBD1. Sequenced: PBMCs. CDR3 amino acids: CASSVVEGAEETQYF. Here the CDR3 DNA reads TGTGCCAGCAGCGTAGTCGAGGGGGCGGAGGAGACCCAGTACTTC.